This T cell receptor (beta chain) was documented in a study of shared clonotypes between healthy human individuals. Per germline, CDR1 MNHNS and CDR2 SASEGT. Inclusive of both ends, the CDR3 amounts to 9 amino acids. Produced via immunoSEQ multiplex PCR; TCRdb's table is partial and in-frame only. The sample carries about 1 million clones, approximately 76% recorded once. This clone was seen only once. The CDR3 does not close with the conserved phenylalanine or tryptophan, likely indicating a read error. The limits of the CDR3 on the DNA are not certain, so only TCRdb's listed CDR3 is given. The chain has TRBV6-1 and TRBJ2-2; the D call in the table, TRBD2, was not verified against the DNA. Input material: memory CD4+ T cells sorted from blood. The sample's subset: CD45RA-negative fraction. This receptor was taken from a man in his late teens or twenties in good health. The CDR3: CASSYSGLL.